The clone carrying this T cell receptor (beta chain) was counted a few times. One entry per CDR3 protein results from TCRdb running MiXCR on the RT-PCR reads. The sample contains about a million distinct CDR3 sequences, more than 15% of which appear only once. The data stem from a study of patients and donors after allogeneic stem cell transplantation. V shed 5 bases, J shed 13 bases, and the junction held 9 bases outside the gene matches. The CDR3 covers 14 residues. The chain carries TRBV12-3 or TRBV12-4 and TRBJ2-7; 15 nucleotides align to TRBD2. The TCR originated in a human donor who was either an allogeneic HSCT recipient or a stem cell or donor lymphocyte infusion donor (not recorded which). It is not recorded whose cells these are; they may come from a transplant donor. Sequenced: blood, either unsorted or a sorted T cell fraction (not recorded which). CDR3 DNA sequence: TGTGCCAGCAGTCTCGGGACTAGCGGGAGGCCACCTTACTTC. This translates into CASSLGTSGRPPYF.